These 5 T cell receptor beta chains came from one sample sequenced in a study of blood T cells in healthy people across ages. Primed by a sample-barcoded 5' primer and a J-beta primer mix, a second PCR proceeded for about 6 to 12 cycles. In TCRdb, the 5' RACE reads were re-called with MiXCR into one record per CDR3 protein. The sample holds approximately 580,000 distinct CDR3 sequences, less than 25% seen once. These same data were also listed under a study on T cells of mothers and their children.

Specimen: blood. The receptors stem from a boy between 10 and 17 years old in good health.

This clonotype appeared many times. The rearrangement links TRBV6-2 or TRBV6-3 to TRBJ2-1; D call uncertain. CDR3 length equals 15 residues. Germline V gene sequence: CDR1 MNHEY, CDR2 SVGEGT. V was cut by 0 bases and J by 2 bases, with 8 bases left in between. DNA of the CDR3: TGTGCCAGCAGTTACTCGAGGCCCGCCTACAATGAGCAGTTCTTC. This sequence encodes CASSYSRPAYNEQFF.

This clonotype has more than one count but fewer than ten. The V and J genes are TRBV6-6 and TRBJ1-1, with D possibly matching TRBD1 (6 bases). The V gene lost 5 bases and the J gene lost 1 base, with 8 bases spanning the gap. The CDR3 length is 13 residues. Germline CDR1 reads MNHNY; CDR2 reads SVGAGI (reference sequence). CDR3 DNA sequence: TGTGCCAGCAGTGCACAGGGGAACACTGAAGCTTTCTTT. This sequence encodes CASSAQGNTEAFF.

The gene calls are TRBV12-3 or TRBV12-4 and TRBJ2-3, with a possible D match to TRBD1 (5 bases). The CDR3 is 13 residues long. The V and J ends lost 4 bases and 4 bases respectively, with 9 bases between them. The CDR3 region has the DNA TGTGCCAGCAGTTGGGCAGGGTCAGATACGCAGTATTTT. Its translation is CASSWAGSDTQYF.

This clonotype was recorded at least ten times. V is TRBV6-1 and J is TRBJ1-6; 9 bases align to TRBD1. The V gene end was trimmed by 10 bases and the J gene end by 2 bases; junction bases not matched to a gene: 3. Germline V gene data show CDR1 as MNHNS and CDR2 as SASEGT. This CDR3 region has 14 residues. The CDR3 protein is CANGQGPYNSPLHF. Here the CDR3 DNA reads TGTGCCAACGGACAGGGGCCCTATAATTCACCCCTCCACTTT.

This chain uses TRBV7-9 with TRBJ2-5; D is uncertain. V was clipped by 2 bases and J by 0 bases, with 4 bases between them. There are 13 residues in the CDR3. Germline CDR1 and CDR2: SEHNR and FQNEAQ (reference sequence). The CDR3 bases are TGTGCCAGCAGCTTACCAAACCAAGAGACCCAGTACTTC. Its protein is CASSLPNQETQYF.